This TCR beta chain was profiled in a study of T cell responses to AZD1222 COVID-19 vaccine. The junction had 8 bases not matched to a gene; V was cut back by 5 bases and J by 5 bases. In germline, CDR1 is MNHEY, CDR2 SMNVEV (reference sequence). This CDR3 spans 14 amino acids. Some clones are missing from TCRdb's copy, which holds only in-frame ones; the method was immunoSEQ multiplex PCR. Among about 200,000 clones listed, 88% were seen once. The V call is TRBV27, the J call TRBJ1-2; 7 nucleotides agree with TRBD1. This clonotype originated in an adult in good health. The sequenced sample was peripheral blood, obtained on day 0 of AZD1222 vaccination. The CDR3, as DNA: TGTGCCAGCAGTAGTACAGGGGCAGGGTATGGCTACACCTTC. Protein product: CASSSTGAGYGYTF.